This T cell receptor beta chain comes out of a study of blood T cell repertoires in COVID-19. Authors' methods: Reference gene primer amplification yielded estimated nucleated cell counts. Here immunoSEQ multiplex PCR was the method, and the copy in TCRdb shows in-frame clones only, minus some. D and trimming come from the DNA, and the V and J calls and clone size come from that table. The sample consists of a few hundred thousand clones, roughly 90% of them appearing once. This CDR3 has 13 amino acids. The germline V gene has CDR1 SGHDT and CDR2 YYEEEE. Trimming took 9 bases from V and 2 from J, leaving 12 bases between them. Clinical history reported by participants formed the basis on which cohorts were assigned. Donors of Cohort 3 who recovered were those that had two negative PCRs, clearance, or symptom resolution.

This chain uses TRBV5-6 with TRBJ1-3; the D is unclear. The sample taken for sequencing was PBMCs or T cells enriched from blood (not recorded which). The source is a middle-aged woman who had recovered from COVID-19. The CDR3 DNA reads TGTGCCACCACCAAGCAAGCTGGAAACACCATATATTTT. Its translation is CATTKQAGNTIYF.